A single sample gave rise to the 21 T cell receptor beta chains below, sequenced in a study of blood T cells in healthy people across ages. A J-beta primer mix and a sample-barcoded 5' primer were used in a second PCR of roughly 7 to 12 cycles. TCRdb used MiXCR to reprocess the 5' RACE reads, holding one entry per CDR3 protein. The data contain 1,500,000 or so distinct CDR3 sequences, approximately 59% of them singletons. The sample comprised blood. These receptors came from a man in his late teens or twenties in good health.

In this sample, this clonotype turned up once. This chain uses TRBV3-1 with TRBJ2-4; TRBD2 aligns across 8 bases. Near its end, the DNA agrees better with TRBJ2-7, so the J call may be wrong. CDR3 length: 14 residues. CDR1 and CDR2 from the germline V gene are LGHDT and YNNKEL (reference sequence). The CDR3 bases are TGTGCCAGCAGCCAATCTAGCGGGTACTACGAGCAGTACTTC. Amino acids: CASSQSSGYYEQYF.

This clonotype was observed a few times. The DNA for the CDR3 is TGTGCCAGCAGCCCTGGGACGGTCACCACTGAAGCTTTCTTT. Translation gives CASSPGTVTTEAFF. The V gene is TRBV7-2, the J gene TRBJ1-1; possibly TRBD1 for D (5 bases). This CDR3 region has 14 residues. The germline gives CDR1 SGHTA, CDR2 FQGNSA. Between the trimmed V and J ends, which lost 5 bases and 4 bases, there was a span of 14 bases. The entire variable domain, with the rest obtained from reference TRBV7-2 and TRBJ1-1, is as follows: GAGVSQSPSNKVTEKGKDVELRCDPISGHTALYWYRQSLGQGLEFLIYFQGNSAPDKSGLPSDRFSAERTGGSVSTLTIQRTQQEDSAVYLCASSPGTVTTEAFFGQGTRLTVV.

Written as DNA, the CDR3 is TGTGCCAGCAAGTCTAGCGGGGACACCGGGGAGCTGTTTTTT. It codes for CASKSSGDTGELFF. The chain couples TRBV6-5 to TRBJ2-2; 9 nucleotides agree with TRBD2. The V gene end was trimmed by 7 bases and the J gene end by 3 bases; junction bases not matched to a gene: 3. Per germline, CDR1 MNHEY and CDR2 SVGAGI. This CDR3 comprises 14 residues.

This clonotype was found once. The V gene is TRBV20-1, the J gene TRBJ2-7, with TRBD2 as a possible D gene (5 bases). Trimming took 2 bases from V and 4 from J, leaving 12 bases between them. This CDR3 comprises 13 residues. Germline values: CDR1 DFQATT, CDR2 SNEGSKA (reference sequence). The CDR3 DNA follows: TGCAGTGCTAGATCCAGCGGAGCTTACGAGCAGTACTTC. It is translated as CSARSSGAYEQYF.

CDR3 sequence: CSASGLDLGNEQFF. As DNA, the CDR3 is TGCAGTGCTAGTGGTCTAGATTTGGGCAATGAGCAGTTCTTC. The chain couples TRBV20-1 to TRBJ2-1; D unclear. CDR3 size: 14 residues. V was cut by 3 bases and J by 6 bases, with 15 bases left in between. In germline, CDR1 is DFQATT, CDR2 SNEGSKA (reference sequence).

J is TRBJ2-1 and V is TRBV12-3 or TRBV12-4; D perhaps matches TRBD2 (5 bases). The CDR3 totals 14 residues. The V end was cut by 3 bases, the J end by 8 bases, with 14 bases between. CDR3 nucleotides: TGTGCCAGCAGTTTGGCTGACCCCGGGGATGAGCAGTTCTTC. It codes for CASSLADPGDEQFF.

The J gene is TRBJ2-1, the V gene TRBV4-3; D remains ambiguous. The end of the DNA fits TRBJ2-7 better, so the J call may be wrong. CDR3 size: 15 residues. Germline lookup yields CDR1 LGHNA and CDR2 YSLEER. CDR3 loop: CASSQGTSPYNEQYF. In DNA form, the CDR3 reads TGCGCCAGCAGCCAAGGGACCTCTCCCTACAATGAGCAGTACTTC.

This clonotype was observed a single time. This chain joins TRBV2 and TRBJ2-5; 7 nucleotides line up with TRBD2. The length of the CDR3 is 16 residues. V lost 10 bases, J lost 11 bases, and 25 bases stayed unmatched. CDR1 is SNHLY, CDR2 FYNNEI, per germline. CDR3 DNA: TGTGCCACCCACGGCGGGAGCAATCCCCTTTTCAATGAGCAGTACTTC. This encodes CATHGGSNPLFNEQYF.

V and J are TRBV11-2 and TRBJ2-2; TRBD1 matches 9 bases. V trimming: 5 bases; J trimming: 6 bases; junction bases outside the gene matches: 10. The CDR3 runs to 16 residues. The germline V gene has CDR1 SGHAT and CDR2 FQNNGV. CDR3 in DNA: TGTGCCAGCAGCCCCATCCGGGACAGGGTCGCCGGGGAGCTGTTTTTT. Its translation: CASSPIRDRVAGELFF.

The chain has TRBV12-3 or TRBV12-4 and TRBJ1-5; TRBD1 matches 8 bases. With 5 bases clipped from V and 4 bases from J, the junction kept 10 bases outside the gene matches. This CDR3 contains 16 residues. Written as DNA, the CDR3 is TGTGCCAGCAGTACGGGGACAGGCGGTCGTAATCAGCCCCAGCATTTT. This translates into CASSTGTGGRNQPQHF.

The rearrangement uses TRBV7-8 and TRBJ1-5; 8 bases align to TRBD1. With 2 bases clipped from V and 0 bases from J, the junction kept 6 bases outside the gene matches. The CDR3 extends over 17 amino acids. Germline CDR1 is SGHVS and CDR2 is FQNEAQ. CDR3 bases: TGTGCCAGCAGCTTATGGACAGGGAGGGATAGCAATCAGCCCCAGCATTTT. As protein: CASSLWTGRDSNQPQHF.

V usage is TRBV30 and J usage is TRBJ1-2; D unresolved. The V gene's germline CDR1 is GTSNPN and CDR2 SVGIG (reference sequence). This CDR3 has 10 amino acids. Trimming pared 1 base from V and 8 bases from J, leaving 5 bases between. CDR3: CAWSGGGYTF. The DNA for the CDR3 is TGTGCCTGGAGTGGTGGCGGCTACACCTTC.

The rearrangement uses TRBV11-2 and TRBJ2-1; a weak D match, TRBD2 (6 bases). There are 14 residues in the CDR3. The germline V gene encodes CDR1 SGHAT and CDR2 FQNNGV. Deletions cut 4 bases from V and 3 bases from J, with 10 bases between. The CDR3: CASSYPGDYNEQFF. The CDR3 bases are TGTGCCAGCAGCTACCCGGGAGACTACAATGAGCAGTTCTTC.

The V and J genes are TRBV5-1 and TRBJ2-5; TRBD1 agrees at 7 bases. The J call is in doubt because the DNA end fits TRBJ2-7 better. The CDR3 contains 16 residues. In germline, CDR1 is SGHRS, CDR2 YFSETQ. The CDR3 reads CASSLVRGRMVYEQYF. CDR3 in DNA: TGCGCCAGCAGCTTGGTTAGGGGGCGTATGGTCTACGAGCAGTACTTC.

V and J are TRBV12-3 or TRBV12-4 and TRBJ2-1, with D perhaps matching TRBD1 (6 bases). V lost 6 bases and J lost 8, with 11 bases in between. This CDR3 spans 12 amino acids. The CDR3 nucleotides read TGTGCCAGCAGATGGACAGCGGATGAGCAGTTCTTC. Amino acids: CASRWTADEQFF.

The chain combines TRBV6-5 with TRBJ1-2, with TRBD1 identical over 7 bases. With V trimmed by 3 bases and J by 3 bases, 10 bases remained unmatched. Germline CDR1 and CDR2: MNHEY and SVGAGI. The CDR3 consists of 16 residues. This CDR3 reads CASSYQRDSSYYGYTF. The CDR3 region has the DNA TGTGCCAGCAGTTATCAAAGGGACAGTTCTTACTATGGCTACACCTTC.

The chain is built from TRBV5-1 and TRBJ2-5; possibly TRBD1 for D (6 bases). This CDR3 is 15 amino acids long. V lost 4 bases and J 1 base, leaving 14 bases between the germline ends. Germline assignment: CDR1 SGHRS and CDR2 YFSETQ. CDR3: CASSKIGGFQETQYF. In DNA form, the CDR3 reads TGCGCCAGCAGCAAAATAGGGGGATTCCAAGAGACCCAGTACTTC.

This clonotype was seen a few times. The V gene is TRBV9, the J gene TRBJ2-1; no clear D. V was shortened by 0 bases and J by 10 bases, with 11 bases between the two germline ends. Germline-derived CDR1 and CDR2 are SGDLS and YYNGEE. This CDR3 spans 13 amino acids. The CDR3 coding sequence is TGTGCCAGCAGCGTAGGCGATCCCACGGAGCAGTTCTTC. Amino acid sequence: CASSVGDPTEQFF. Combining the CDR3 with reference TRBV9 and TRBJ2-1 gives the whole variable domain DSGVTQTPKHLITATGQRVTLRCSPRSGDLSVYWYQQSLDQGLQFLIQYYNGEERAKGNILERFSAQQFPDLHSELNLSSLELGDSALYFCASSVGDPTEQFFGPGTRLTVL.

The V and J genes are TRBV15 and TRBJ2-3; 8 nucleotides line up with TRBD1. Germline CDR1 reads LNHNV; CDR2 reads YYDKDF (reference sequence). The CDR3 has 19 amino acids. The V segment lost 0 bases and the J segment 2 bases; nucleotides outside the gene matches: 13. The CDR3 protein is CATSRDQWTGLTITDTQYF. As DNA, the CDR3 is TGTGCCACCAGCAGAGATCAGTGGACAGGGCTCACCATCACAGATACGCAGTATTTT. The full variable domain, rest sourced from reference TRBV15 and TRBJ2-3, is DAMVIQNPRYQVTQFGKPVTLSCSQTLNHNVMYWYQQKSSQAPKLLFHYYDKDFNNEADTPDNFQSRRPNTSFCFLDIRSPGLGDTAMYLCATSRDQWTGLTITDTQYFGPGTRLTVL.

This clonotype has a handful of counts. The DNA of the CDR3 is TGCGCCAGCAGCCAGAATTCGGGGAGGGGCTCCTACAATGAGCAGTTCTTC. Amino acids: CASSQNSGRGSYNEQFF. The chain couples TRBV4-1 to TRBJ2-1; 7 bases match TRBD2. The germline V gene has CDR1 MGHRA and CDR2 YSYEKL. After removal of 3 bases from V and 0 bases from J, the junction contained 8 bases not matched to a gene. The CDR3 is 17 amino acids.

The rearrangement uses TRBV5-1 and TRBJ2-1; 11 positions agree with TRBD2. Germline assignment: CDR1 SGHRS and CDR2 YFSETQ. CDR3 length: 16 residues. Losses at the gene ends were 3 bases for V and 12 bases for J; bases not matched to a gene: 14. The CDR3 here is CASSYPISGGARVQFF. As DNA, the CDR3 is TGCGCCAGCAGCTACCCAATTAGCGGGGGGGCCCGGGTGCAGTTCTTC.